The 3 T cell receptor beta chains below all came from one sample that was sequenced in a study of blood T cells in healthy people across ages (dated by TCRdb to about 2015). The protocol used for the library was 5' RACE. The second PCR ran for roughly 6 to 11 cycles and used a J-beta primer mix along with a sample-barcoded 5' primer. TCRdb redid the processing of the public reads, applying fastp at Q25 and MiXCR, and retained in-frame beta chains. Rows are unified per CDR3 protein, each entry keeping the most common DNA and genes. Present in this sample are fewer than 2 million distinct CDR3 sequences, roughly 43% of which were seen just once. About 23% of the sample lies in the top ten. Sequencing was done on a sample of blood. These receptors came from a human donor in good health.

The J gene is TRBJ1-4, the V gene TRBV6-1; D perhaps matches TRBD1 (5 bases). V gave up 2 bases and J gave up 5 bases, with 18 bases separating them. The CDR3 totals 17 residues. Germline assignment: CDR1 MNHNS and CDR2 SASEGT. The chain's CDR3 is CASSERSRGAPNEKLFF. For the CDR3, the DNA is TGTGCCAGCAGTGAACGAAGCCGCGGGGCCCCAAATGAAAAACTGTTTTTT.

This clonotype was seen a few times. The genes are TRBV10-3 and TRBJ1-5; D call uncertain. The germline V gene has CDR1 ENHRY and CDR2 SYGVKD. The CDR3 runs to 13 residues. Trimming pared 2 bases from V and 5 bases from J, leaving 7 bases between. Here the CDR3 DNA reads TGTGCCATCAGTGAGGTCGGGGATCAGCCCCAGCATTTT. Residues: CAISEVGDQPQHF.

A remark on this clonotype: This sequence may be a read error, since a much larger clone differs from it by one base. The CDR3 DNA follows: TGTGCCACCAGTGATCCTCCAGAGGGTGAGCAGTTCTTC. This gives the protein CATSDPPEGEQFF. This chain uses TRBV24-1 with TRBJ2-1; possibly TRBD2 for D (5 bases). Trimming shortened V by 3 bases and J by 9 bases, and 11 bases separated the two germline ends. Germline V gives CDR1 KGHDR, CDR2 SFDVKD. The CDR3 is 13 residues long.